This TCR beta chain was sequenced in a study of CD8 T cells in ankylosing spondylitis. Study conclusions and caveats: Prior literature has documented some motif variants in synovial fluid and blood from reactive arthritis. A TCR beta motif of seven or eight highly homologous variants appeared characteristic of ankylosing spondylitis blood. Reportedly, significant enrichment of disease-linked clones occurred in matched ankylosing spondylitis synovial fluid.

Germline V gene data show CDR1 as DFQATT and CDR2 as SNEGSKA (reference sequence). CDR3 length: 15 residues. After removal of 3 bases from V and 0 bases from J, the junction contained 3 bases not matched to a gene. As to this clonotype: The antigen is not known.

As the method for making TCR beta libraries, quantitative 5'-RACE with molecular barcodes was used. One entry per CDR3 protein, called by TCRdb with MiXCR from the 5' RACE reads. Of some 450,000 distinct CDR3 sequences listed, approximately 17% are singletons. The chain recombines TRBV20-1 with TRBJ2-5; 11 bases line up with TRBD2. The sequenced sample consisted of blood, either unsorted or a sorted T cell fraction (not recorded which). This receptor was identified in a male donor with ankylosing spondylitis. DNA of the CDR3: TGCAGTGCTAGGCGACTAGCGGGAAACCAAGAGACCCAGTACTTC. It specifies CSARRLAGNQETQYF.